The 14 T cell receptor beta chains below all came from one sample that was sequenced in a study of blood T cell repertoires in COVID-19. Sequencing was performed with immunoSEQ multiplex PCR; in TCRdb, only in-frame clones are kept and a portion is missing. The table includes around 290,000 clones, approximately 90% detected once. Sequenced: peripheral blood. Receptors originate from a woman in her 30s with COVID-19, enrolled during active disease.

This chain joins TRBV19 and TRBJ1-1; TRBD1 matches 10 bases. The CDR3 contains 14 residues. V shed 5 bases and J 5 bases; nucleotides not matched to a gene: 5. Per germline, CDR1 LNHDA and CDR2 SQIVND (reference sequence). The CDR3 bases are TGTGCCAGTAGTTGGGGACAGGGGAGGACTGAAGCTTTCTTT. Translation: CASSWGQGRTEAFF.

The rearrangement links TRBV4-2 to TRBJ2-1, with TRBD2 matching 10 bases. Per the germline V gene, CDR1 is LGHNA and CDR2 is YNFKEQ. After removal of 5 bases from V and 0 bases from J, the junction contained 4 bases not matched to a gene. The CDR3 consists of 16 residues. For the CDR3, the DNA is TGTGCCAGCAGCGGATTAGCGGGAGGCTCCTACAATGAGCAGTTCTTC. As protein: CASSGLAGGSYNEQFF.

The chain links TRBV9 to TRBJ1-2, with D possibly being TRBD1 (5 bases). CDR3 length: 15 residues. With 0 bases removed from V and 0 bases from J, the gap between germline ends came to 9 bases. Germline CDR1 and CDR2: SGDLS and YYNGEE. This CDR3 reads CASSVAPGANYGYTF. The CDR3 DNA reads as TGTGCCAGCAGCGTAGCTCCGGGGGCTAACTATGGCTACACCTTC.

The sample holds a few counts of this clone. V gene TRBV7-3 combines with J gene TRBJ2-1; 14 bases match TRBD2. After removal of 0 bases from V and 8 bases from J, the junction contained 0 bases not matched to a gene. The CDR3 covers 15 residues. Germline V CDR1 and CDR2: SGHTA, FQGTGA. The DNA for the CDR3 is TGTGCCAGCAGCTTAACGGGACTAGCGGGGGATGAGCAGTTCTTC. Translating gives CASSLTGLAGDEQFF.

The chain carries TRBV15 and TRBJ2-1; 9 bases map to TRBD1. V lost 6 bases, J lost 1 base, and 4 bases stayed unmatched. Germline CDR1 is LNHNV and CDR2 is YYDKDF (reference sequence). CDR3 length: 15 amino acids. The CDR3 nucleotides read TGTGCCACCAGTGCCGGGACAGGGTCCTACAATGAGCAGTTCTTC. Encoded protein: CATSAGTGSYNEQFF.

V usage is TRBV3-1 (or the pseudogene TRBV3-2) and J usage is TRBJ1-6; 7 bases map to TRBD1. Germline V gives CDR1 LGHDT, CDR2 YNNKEL (reference sequence). The CDR3 totals 16 residues. J lost 9 bases, V lost 4 bases, and 12 bases had no gene match. CDR3 residues: CASSPSQGSPGSPLHF. The CDR3 nucleotides are TGTGCCAGCAGCCCCTCACAGGGGAGCCCGGGTTCACCCCTCCACTTT.

Note on this clone: The identical CDR3 is also encoded by other nucleotide sequences in the sample. This chain uses TRBV19 with TRBJ1-5; 7 nucleotides match TRBD1. This CDR3 comprises 15 residues. The junction had 2 bases not matched to a gene; V was cut back by 1 base and J by 2 bases. From germline, CDR1 is LNHDA and CDR2 SQIVND (reference sequence). CDR3 residues: CASSIGQGGNQPQHF. The CDR3 coding sequence is TGTGCCAGTAGTATAGGTCAGGGGGGCAATCAGCCCCAGCATTTT.

V and J are TRBV7-3 and TRBJ2-2, with TRBD1 as a possible D gene (5 bases). V was pared by 4 bases and J by 0 bases, with 12 bases between. The CDR3 loop spans 16 amino acids. In germline, CDR1 is SGHTA, CDR2 FQGTGA. CDR3 region: CASSSRQTANTGELFF. The DNA of the CDR3 is TGTGCCAGCAGCTCTCGACAGACTGCGAACACCGGGGAGCTGTTTTTT.

The chain has TRBV19 and TRBJ1-2; D may be TRBD1 (5 bases). Trimming left V 3 bases short and J 2 bases short, with 13 bases between. CDR3 size: 15 residues. The germline V gene has CDR1 LNHDA and CDR2 SQIVND (reference sequence). This chain's CDR3 is CASSIRSGHNYGYTF. Here the CDR3 DNA reads TGTGCCAGTAGTATTAGGTCAGGGCACAACTATGGCTACACCTTC.

The V and J genes are TRBV27 and TRBJ1-5, with D maybe TRBD1 (5 bases). This CDR3 has 15 residues. The germline CDR1 and CDR2 sequences are MNHEY and SMNVEV (reference sequence). Trimming stripped 8 bases from V and 3 bases from J, with 17 bases between. The CDR3 loop is CASAPVGGDNQPQHF. The CDR3 DNA reads TGTGCCAGCGCCCCCGTGGGAGGGGACAATCAGCCCCAGCATTTT.

This rearrangement joins TRBV7-2 to TRBJ2-2; TRBD1 aligns across 8 bases. CDR3 size: 13 residues. Trimming at V came to 3 bases and at J to 13 bases, leaving 7 bases not matched to a gene. Germline V gene sequence: CDR1 SGHTA, CDR2 FQGNSA. In nucleotides, the CDR3 is TGTGCCAGCAGCTTTAACCGGGACAGGTGGCTGTTTTTT. It is translated as CASSFNRDRWLFF.

This chain joins TRBV19 and TRBJ1-5; TRBD1 matches at 9 bases. The J segment lost 4 bases and the V segment lost 2 bases, leaving 3 bases of the junction unmatched. The CDR3 spans 15 residues. Germline CDR1 reads LNHDA; CDR2 reads SQIVND (reference sequence). The CDR3 nucleotides read TGTGCCAGTAGTATACAGACAGGGGGAAATCAGCCCCAGCATTTT. This codes for CASSIQTGGNQPQHF.

This clone appeared a single time. J is TRBJ2-3 and V is TRBV10-1, with D possibly TRBD2 on 5 matching bases. V was clipped by 3 bases and J by 0 bases, with 13 bases between them. The CDR3 has 16 residues. Per germline, CDR1 WNHNN and CDR2 SYGVQD (reference sequence). Here the CDR3 reads CASSERTTTSTDTQYF. The CDR3 nucleotides are TGCGCCAGCAGTGAAAGGACGACTACTAGCACAGATACGCAGTATTTT.

V and J are TRBV18 and TRBJ1-2; D might be TRBD1 (5 bases). The V end lost 3 bases, the J end lost 3 bases, and 8 bases lay between the germline ends. Germline CDR1 is KGHSH and CDR2 is LQKENI. This CDR3 contains 13 residues. The CDR3 DNA reads as TGTGCCAGCTCACCTTCCAGGGACTATGGCTACACCTTC. The encoded protein is CASSPSRDYGYTF. The whole variable domain, filled in from reference TRBV18 and TRBJ1-2, reads NAGVMQNPRHLVRRRGQEARLRCSPMKGHSHVYWYRQLPEEGLKFMVYLQKENIIDESGMPKERFSAEFPKEGPSILRIQQVVRGDSAAYFCASSPSRDYGYTFGSGTRLTVV.